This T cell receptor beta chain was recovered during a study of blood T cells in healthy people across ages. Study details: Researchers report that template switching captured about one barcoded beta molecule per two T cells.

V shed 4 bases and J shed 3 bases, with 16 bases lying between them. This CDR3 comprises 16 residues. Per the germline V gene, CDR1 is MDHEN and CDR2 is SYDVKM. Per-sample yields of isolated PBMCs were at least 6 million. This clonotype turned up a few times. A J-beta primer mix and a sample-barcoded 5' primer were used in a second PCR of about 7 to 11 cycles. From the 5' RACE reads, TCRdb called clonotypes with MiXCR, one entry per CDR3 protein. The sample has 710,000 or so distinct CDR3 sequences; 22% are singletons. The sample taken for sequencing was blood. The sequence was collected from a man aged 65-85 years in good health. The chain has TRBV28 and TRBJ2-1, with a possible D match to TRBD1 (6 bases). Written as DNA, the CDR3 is TGTGCCAGCAGTTCCTTGAGGACAGTAGACTACAATGAGCAGTTCTTC. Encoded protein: CASSSLRTVDYNEQFF.